This T cell receptor (beta chain) emerged from a study of patients and donors after allogeneic stem cell transplantation. The CDR3 totals 10 residues. Germline V gene data show CDR1 as DFQATT and CDR2 as SNEGSKA (reference sequence). Trimming shortened V by 6 bases and J by 2 bases, and 5 bases separated the two germline ends. TCRdb called the RT-PCR reads again in MiXCR, with one record for every CDR3 protein. This table holds about 160,000 distinct CDR3 sequences, about 40% found once. The rearrangement joins TRBV20-1 to TRBJ2-7; D is unclear. The TCR originated in a human donor who was either an allogeneic HSCT recipient or a stem cell or donor lymphocyte infusion donor (not recorded which). It is not recorded whose cells these are; they may come from a transplant donor. Input material: blood, either unsorted or a sorted T cell fraction (not recorded which). The CDR3 loop reads CSAGPYEQYV. DNA of the CDR3: TGCAGTGCCGGACCCTACGAGCAGTACGTC.